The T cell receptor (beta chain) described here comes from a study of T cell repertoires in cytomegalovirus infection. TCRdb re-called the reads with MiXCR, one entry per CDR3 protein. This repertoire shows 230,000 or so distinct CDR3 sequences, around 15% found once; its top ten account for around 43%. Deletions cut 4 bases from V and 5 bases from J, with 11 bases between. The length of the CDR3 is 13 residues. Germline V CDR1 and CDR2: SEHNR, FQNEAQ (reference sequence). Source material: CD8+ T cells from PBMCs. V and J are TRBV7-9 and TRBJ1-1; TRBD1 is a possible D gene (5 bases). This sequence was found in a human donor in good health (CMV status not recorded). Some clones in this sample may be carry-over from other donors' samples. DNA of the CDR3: TGTGCCAGCAGCTCGGGGGGGTGGACTGAAGCTTTCTTT. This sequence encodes CASSSGGWTEAFF.